This T cell receptor (beta chain) was sequenced in a study of blood T cell repertoires in COVID-19. V was trimmed by 2 bases and J by 3 bases, leaving 8 bases between them. Looked up from germline, CDR1 is ENHRY and CDR2 is SYGVKD. This CDR3 has 13 residues. Only in-frame clones appear in the TCRdb table, and some are missing; sequencing was by immunoSEQ multiplex PCR. The table records 360,000 or so clones, roughly 86% of them present only once. For recovered donors of Cohort 3, there were two negative PCRs, clearance, or symptom resolution. The clonotype comes from a woman aged 25 to 39 who had recovered from COVID-19. The rearrangement uses TRBV10-3 and TRBJ2-7; a possible D gene is TRBD2 (6 bases). The source material was PBMCs or T cells enriched from blood (not recorded which). Here the CDR3 reads CAISEAGLYEQYF. CDR3 nucleotide sequence: TGTGCCATCAGTGAGGCGGGACTCTACGAGCAGTACTTC.